Below are 15 T cell receptor beta chains sequenced from a single sample in a study of T cells after yellow fever vaccination (dated by TCRdb to about 2019). Read against the paper, the sample's treatment or condition label means: live attenuated yellow fever vaccine strain. The method was 5' RACE. Reads for this sample came from an Illumina HiSeq 2500. TCRdb took the public reads, trimmed them with fastp at Q25, ran MiXCR for clone calling and kept in-frame beta chains. A single entry per CDR3 protein holds the most common genes and DNA from its merged rows. The table for this sample lists around 4,600 distinct CDR3 sequences; about 4% of them were counted only once. The ten largest make up 59% of the sample. Specimen: PBMCs, either bulk or a sorted T-cell subset (CD4+, CD8+, memory, or dextramer-sorted; not recorded which), collected 15 days after the yellow fever booster vaccination. These receptors were obtained from a man aged 25 to 45 who received the YFV17D yellow fever vaccine.

Ten or more counts support this clonotype. The chain combines TRBV20-1 with TRBJ2-7; D might be TRBD2 (5 bases). Germline assignment: CDR1 DFQATT and CDR2 SNEGSKA (reference sequence). This CDR3 is built from 12 residues. V was cut by 6 bases and J by 4 bases, with 13 bases left in between. CDR3 nucleotides: TGCAGTGCCCGAAGCGGAACTTACGAGCAGTACTTC. Translating gives CSARSGTYEQYF.

Many counts were recorded for this clonotype. The rearrangement uses TRBV15 and TRBJ2-5; D not resolved. Germline CDR1 and CDR2: LNHNV and YYDKDF (reference sequence). The CDR3 is made up of 12 amino acids. V lost 0 bases to trimming and J lost 5 bases, with 4 bases between them. The CDR3 sequence is CATSRDVETQYF. The CDR3 DNA reads TGTGCCACCAGCAGAGACGTGGAGACCCAGTACTTC.

The chain couples TRBV11-1 to TRBJ2-6; 8 positions agree with TRBD2. In germline, CDR1 is SGHAT, CDR2 FQDESV (reference sequence). This CDR3 region has 18 residues. V trimming: 7 bases; J trimming: 0 bases; junction bases outside the gene matches: 11. The CDR3 region has the DNA TGTGCCAGCAATCTAGGGCGGGAGGCGATCTCTGGGGCCAACGTCCTGACTTTC. It specifies CASNLGREAISGANVLTF.

This clonotype was detected many times. The chain is built from TRBV12-3 or TRBV12-4 and TRBJ2-7, with 8 positions matching TRBD2. The CDR3 is 13 residues long. Unmatched junction bases numbered 3, after V lost 6 bases and J lost 2 bases. The chain's CDR3 is CASSPGLAYEQYF. CDR3 sequence (DNA): TGTGCCAGCAGCCCGGGACTAGCCTACGAGCAGTACTTC.

For this clonotype: With a much larger clone just one base away, this may be a read error. This sequence joins TRBV5-1 and TRBJ2-5; D gene unclear. The CDR3 runs 14 residues. V shed 4 bases and J shed 5 bases, with 15 bases lying between them. The germline CDR1 and CDR2 sequences are SGHRS and YFSETQ. The CDR3 nucleotides read TGCGCCAGCAGCCATAAAAATAGCAATGAGACCCAGTACTTC. Translated, it gives CASSHKNSNETQYF. Drawing the rest from reference TRBV5-1 and TRBJ2-5, the complete variable domain is KAGVTQTPRYLIKTRGQQVTLSCSPISGHRSVSWYQQTPGQGLQFLFEYFSETQRNKGNFPGRFSGRQFSNSRSEMNVSTLELGDSALYLCASSHKNSNETQYFGPGTRLLVL.

The chain recombines TRBV6-2 or TRBV6-3 with TRBJ2-1; D gene unclear. The V gene lost 2 bases and the J gene lost 6 bases, with 17 bases spanning the gap. CDR1 is MNHEY and CDR2 is SVGEGT in the germline V gene. The CDR3 is 16 amino acids. The CDR3 DNA follows: TGTGCCAGCAGTTACCCCAACTTCCCCTCGCTCAATGAGCAGTTCTTC. It specifies CASSYPNFPSLNEQFF.

This clonotype is categorized as medium-sized (0.01 to 0.1%). This rearrangement joins TRBV5-1 to TRBJ2-2; the match to TRBD2 covers 7 bases. Germline assignment: CDR1 SGHRS and CDR2 YFSETQ. The CDR3 has 15 amino acids. After removal of 2 bases from V and 2 bases from J, the junction contained 3 bases not matched to a gene. The DNA of the CDR3 is TGCGCCAGCAGCTTACCGGGAGGAAACACCGGGGAGCTGTTTTTT. Its protein product is CASSLPGGNTGELFF.

This clonotype was found many times. This chain joins TRBV12-3 or TRBV12-4 and TRBJ1-6; the D is unclear. CDR3 length equals 12 residues. Trimming removed 6 bases at V and 9 bases at J, with 9 bases between. DNA for the CDR3: TGTGCCAGCAGCCAAGACACTTCACCCCTCCACTTT. It specifies CASSQDTSPLHF.

In this sample, this clonotype turned up many times. In DNA form, the CDR3 reads TGCAGTGCTAGGGGGGAGCCCAATCAGCCCCAGCATTTT. Translating gives CSARGEPNQPQHF. The V and J genes are TRBV20-1 and TRBJ1-5, with D possibly TRBD1 on 5 matching bases. The CDR3 spans 13 residues. The V gene lost 3 bases and the J gene lost 3 bases, with 9 bases spanning the gap. Germline V gene lookup returns CDR1 DFQATT and CDR2 SNEGSKA (reference sequence).

This clonotype is labeled as medium-sized. The CDR3 loop reads CASKPQRDYYNEQFF. Here the CDR3 DNA reads TGTGCCAGCAAACCCCAGCGGGACTACTACAATGAGCAGTTCTTC. The rearrangement uses TRBV6-2 or TRBV6-3 and TRBJ2-1; 7 bases agree with TRBD2. Germline CDR1 MNHEY, CDR2 SVGEGT. V lost 7 bases to trimming and J lost 3 bases; unmatched junction nucleotides: 9. The CDR3 has 15 amino acids.

This clonotype showed up many times. The rearrangement uses TRBV4-3 and TRBJ1-5; the D gene is possibly TRBD1 (6 bases). The CDR3 has 15 amino acids. With 5 bases removed from V and 4 bases from J, the gap between germline ends came to 15 bases. Germline V gene lookup returns CDR1 LGHNA and CDR2 YSLEER. CDR3: CASSSGVQENQPQHF. Here the CDR3 DNA reads TGCGCCAGCAGCTCAGGGGTACAGGAGAATCAGCCCCAGCATTTT.

V usage is TRBV5-1 and J usage is TRBJ2-1; 9 nucleotides align to TRBD1. V lost 0 bases and J lost 6; bases outside the gene matches: 4. This CDR3 is 15 amino acids long. Germline V lookup: CDR1 SGHRS, CDR2 YFSETQ. CDR3: CASSLEGTGSNEQFF. The CDR3 coding sequence is TGCGCCAGCAGCTTGGAGGGGACAGGGAGCAATGAGCAGTTCTTC.

Many counts were recorded for this clonotype. This chain joins TRBV6-6 and TRBJ1-6; D remains ambiguous. CDR3 length: 13 residues. V lost 0 bases and J 9 bases, leaving 6 bases between the germline ends. From germline, CDR1 is MNHNY and CDR2 SVGAGI (reference sequence). The CDR3 here is CASSYSNFSPLHF. The CDR3 bases are TGTGCCAGCAGTTACTCGAATTTTTCACCCCTCCACTTT.

At least ten counts were recorded for this clonotype. The chain uses TRBV5-1 and TRBJ1-1; the D gene is possibly TRBD1 (6 bases). CDR3 size: 17 residues. The germline V gene has CDR1 SGHRS and CDR2 YFSETQ. Trimming took off 2 bases at V and 8 bases at J, with 25 bases between the two ends. CDR3 protein: CASSFTPTGRRTEEAFF. CDR3 nucleotides: TGCGCCAGCAGCTTCACTCCGACAGGCCGCCGAACGGAGGAAGCTTTCTTT. The complete variable domain, with remaining parts taken from reference TRBV5-1 and TRBJ1-1, reads KAGVTQTPRYLIKTRGQQVTLSCSPISGHRSVSWYQQTPGQGLQFLFEYFSETQRNKGNFPGRFSGRQFSNSRSEMNVSTLELGDSALYLCASSFTPTGRRTEEAFFGQGTRLTVV.

This clonotype is categorized as medium-sized (0.01 to 0.1%). The V call is TRBV7-3, the J call TRBJ2-2; 7 positions agree with TRBD2. V lost 1 base to trimming and J lost 5 bases; unmatched junction nucleotides: 10. CDR1 and CDR2 (germline): SGHTA, FQGTGA. The CDR3 consists of 17 residues. The CDR3 loop is CASSLMAGDLATGELFF. The DNA for the CDR3 is TGTGCCAGCAGCTTAATGGCGGGAGATCTGGCTACCGGGGAGCTGTTTTTT.